This paragraph reports one T cell receptor beta chain. Germline loops: CDR1 GTSNPN, CDR2 SVGIG (reference sequence). The CDR3 loop spans 14 amino acids. Trimming cost V 0 bases and J 9 bases, with 17 bases left between them. The data were taken from a study of neurological immune-mediated disorders. TCRdb analysed the 5' RACE reads with MiXCR anew, one entry per CDR3 protein. The sample has 55,000 to 70,000 distinct CDR3 sequences; around 5% are singletons. This chain joins TRBV30 and TRBJ1-1, with unresolved D. The sequenced sample consisted of PBMCs. This clonotype originated in a human donor with multiple sclerosis. The donor label of this sample is uncertain. CDR3 amino acids: CAWSVVGRTFQAFF. The CDR3 DNA is TGTGCCTGGAGTGTAGTTGGACGGACCTTTCAAGCTTTCTTT.